This TCR beta chain was recovered during a study of blood T cell repertoires in COVID-19 (dated by TCRdb to the early 2020s). Study-level background: Samples covering the acute and convalescent phases of COVID-19 were provided by collaborators in the United States, Italy and Spain. The prospective study material was composed of cDNA or gDNA derived from T cells, B-cell-depleted T cells, or PBMCs. Subjects who had been exposed to COVID-19, were actively infected with it, or had recovered from it provided the deeply sampled blood TCRbeta repertoires that made up the dataset. A freely available public database, intended as a resource for researchers studying the immune response to SARS-CoV-2, is where the repertoires were released. Samples came from the ongoing ImmuneRACE study (first 160 participants) plus 1,254 subjects from 6 global collaborators. The sample metadata nearly always contained a de-identified subject ID, COVID-19 status, age in years and sex. HLA class I and class II types, where available, came from metadata supplied by the sample provider rather than from assay-based typing.

TCRbeta CDR3 regions were amplified from genomic DNA by means of the immunoSEQ Assay, a bias-controlled multiplex PCR. The authors' pipeline ran thus. Within the assay, amplification of reference gene primers was used to estimate how many nucleated cells each sample contained. To quantify the absolute abundance of each unique TCRbeta CDR3 rearrangement, sequence reads were collapsed and filtered. For each sample, productive Simpson clonality was calculated by taking the square root of Simpson's diversity index across productive rearrangements. TCRdb limited this immuneACCESS table to in-frame rearrangements with V and J called. A share of clones is missing; checked studies link under half to unresolved V genes, and the rest is unexplained. V and J calls and clone size are given by that table; D and trimming were obtained from the DNA. Counted in this sample were 150,000 to 200,000 clones; roughly 85% of them appeared once. The top ten clones comprise over 7% of the sample.

The CDR3 has 13 amino acids, counting the end cysteine and phenylalanine. The read is trimmed to its CDR3 DNA, 39 bases read in frame from base 1. The germline V gene (reference sequence) specifies GTSNPN as CDR1 and SVGIG as CDR2. V is trimmed back by 6 bases and J by 8 bases, and the junction contains 7 bases that no gene match accounts for. Concerning this clone: Its target antigen remains unknown. There are no base qualities to consult, and no much larger clone falls within one base.

Each collaborating institution followed its own protocols to collect whole blood in K2EDTA tubes. For TCRbeta analysis, collaborators shipped samples as frozen whole blood, isolated PBMCs, or DNA extracted from either of those sample types. General study outcomes and caveats: How much clinical and demographic metadata was included differed by source and by participant, and the metadata was provided uncurated.

This clonotype originated in a man aged 45-60 years with active or convalescent COVID-19. The chain uses TRBV30 and TRBJ1-6; 7 middle bases align to TRBD1. Sequenced material: peripheral blood. CDR3 protein: CACLGTAYSPLHF. The DNA sequence follows: TGTGCCTGTCTAGGGACAGCCTATTCACCCCTCCACTTT.